A selection of T cell receptor beta chains follows, all from one sample in a study of OX40 agonist ivuxolimab in advanced cancers. Profiled with immunoSEQ multiplex PCR; TCRdb holds only in-frame clones, not every one. The table records 53,000 or so clones, 75% to 85% of them present only once. The sequencing here drew on CD4+ or CD8+ T cells sorted from blood, taken in a trial of the OX40 agonist ivuxolimab. The receptor source for this set is an adult with an advanced solid tumor such as melanoma, head and neck, liver or kidney cancer. Each CDR3 is given with its conserved first and last residue. A D gene is named only where the DNA matches it firmly. Size is stated for part of the rows, as once, few or many counts, or as a class when the clone is expanded.

d_call: TRBD1
clone_size: once
v_call: TRBV10-3
j_call: TRBJ1-5
cdr3_nt: TGTGCCATCAGTGAGTCTAGACAGGGGGAGGATCAGCCCCAGCATTTT
cdr3_aa: CAISESRQGEDQPQHF

d_call: TRBD1
clone_size: NA
v_call: TRBV6-5
j_call: TRBJ1-1
cdr3_nt: TGTGCCAGCAGTTACTCTCCGGGACAGGGCGGTAGTGAAGCTTTCTTT
cdr3_aa: CASSYSPGQGGSEAFF

d_call: NA
clone_size: NA
v_call: TRBV30
j_call: TRBJ1-3
cdr3_nt: TGTGCCTGGAGTGTGGGGAGCTCTGGAAACACCATATATTTT
cdr3_aa: CAWSVGSSGNTIYF

d_call: NA
clone_size: few
v_call: TRBV18
j_call: TRBJ1-3
cdr3_nt: TGTGCCAGCTCACCACTCACCCGTCGAGAGAGTGGAAACACCATATATTTT
cdr3_aa: CASSPLTRRESGNTIYF

d_call: NA
clone_size: NA
v_call: TRBV6-1
j_call: TRBJ2-2
cdr3_nt: TGTGCCAGCACCCGGACTATGAACACCGGGGAGCTGTTTTTT
cdr3_aa: CASTRTMNTGELFF

d_call: NA
clone_size: NA
v_call: TRBV21-1
j_call: TRBJ2-3
cdr3_nt: TGTGCCAGCATCAAACCAGCGAGACAGCTCACAGATACGCAGTATTTT
cdr3_aa: CASIKPARQLTDTQYF

d_call: NA
clone_size: NA
v_call: TRBV21-1
j_call: TRBJ1-6
cdr3_nt: TGTGCCAGCGGGGGGAGTTATTCACCCCTCCACTTT
cdr3_aa: CASGGSYSPLHF

d_call: TRBD1
clone_size: NA
v_call: TRBV6-5
j_call: TRBJ1-6
cdr3_nt: TGTGCCAGCACCGGACAGGGGGAAGGCTCACCCCTCCACTTT
cdr3_aa: CASTGQGEGSPLHF

d_call: NA
clone_size: once
v_call: TRBV14
j_call: TRBJ2-7
cdr3_nt: TGTGCCAGCAGCCCATACGCTGGGGCCGGCTCCACCTACGAGCAGTACTTC
cdr3_aa: CASSPYAGAGSTYEQYF

d_call: NA
clone_size: NA
v_call: TRBV4-3
j_call: TRBJ2-6
cdr3_nt: TGCGCCAGCAGCCTACAGGGCTCTGGGGCCAACGTCCTGACTTTC
cdr3_aa: CASSLQGSGANVLTF

d_call: NA
clone_size: NA
v_call: TRBV6-4
j_call: TRBJ1-2
cdr3_nt: TGTGCCAGCAGCCCCGGACCCTCCTATGGCTACACCTTC
cdr3_aa: CASSPGPSYGYTF

d_call: NA
clone_size: NA
v_call: TRBV7-9
j_call: TRBJ2-7
cdr3_nt: TGTGCCAGCAGCTACACCACGCCAGCCCGAACCTACGAGCAGTACTTC
cdr3_aa: CASSYTTPARTYEQYF

d_call: NA
clone_size: NA
v_call: TRBV6-5
j_call: TRBJ1-5
cdr3_nt: TGTGCCAGCACCCGCCTAGGGCCCCAGCATTTT
cdr3_aa: CASTRLGPQHF

d_call: NA
clone_size: NA
v_call: TRBV29-1
j_call: TRBJ1-2
cdr3_nt: TGCAGCGTTGAAGTACCCCACGGACGTTATGGCTACACCTTC
cdr3_aa: CSVEVPHGRYGYTF

d_call: NA
clone_size: NA
v_call: TRBV4-3
j_call: TRBJ1-2
cdr3_nt: TGCGCCAGCAGCCAAGAGGGCCGGGTCCCCTATGGCTACACCTTC
cdr3_aa: CASSQEGRVPYGYTF

d_call: TRBD2
clone_size: NA
v_call: TRBV5-4
j_call: TRBJ2-5
cdr3_nt: TGTGCCAGCAGCTTGGTTAGCGGGGGGGGTCAGACCCAGTACTTC
cdr3_aa: CASSLVSGGGQTQYF